The source of this T cell receptor beta chain is a study of blood T cells in healthy people across ages. The CDR3 is 12 amino acids. For the second PCR, which ran for about 7 to 11 cycles, a sample-barcoded 5' primer and a J-beta primer mix were used. One entry per CDR3 protein results from TCRdb running MiXCR on the 5' RACE reads. The data contain some 890,000 distinct CDR3 sequences, about 28% of them singletons. Regarding the study as a whole: What prevented conclusive comparison of naive and antigen-experienced cells was that PBMCs were unsorted. The long-lived group displayed more naive CD4+ cells, plus higher diversity, than the aged donors did.

Notes on this clonotype: The antigen is unknown. A much larger clone is a single base away; this may be a read error.

These data also featured in a second study, about T cells of mothers and their children.

The chain has TRBV12-3 or TRBV12-4 and TRBJ2-7, with unresolved D. The receptor comes from a woman aged 40 to 49 in good health. Sequenced: blood. CDR3 sequence: CVSSFHRAEQYF. CDR3 sequence (DNA): TGTGTCAGCAGTTTCCACCGGGCAGAGCAGTACTTC.